This T cell receptor beta chain was obtained from a study of blood T cells in healthy people across ages. Study-level results: Naive and antigen-experienced cells could not be conclusively compared, given unsorted PBMCs. Observed TCR beta diversity showed a strong correlation with the percentage of naive T cells as measured by flow cytometry.

This clonotype was observed a handful of times. Antigen: not known. The authors ran a second PCR of roughly 6 to 12 cycles using a sample-barcoded 5' primer and a J-beta primer mix. A 12-random-nucleotide template-switch adaptor tagged each cDNA molecule. TCRdb reprocessed the 5' RACE reads with MiXCR, giving one entry per CDR3 protein. Here the sample spans roughly 1,700,000 distinct CDR3 sequences, 28% being singletons. CDR1 is SGHRS and CDR2 is YFSETQ in the germline V gene. This CDR3 spans 13 amino acids. Trimming cost V 3 bases and J 8 bases, with 14 bases left between them. Material for sequencing was blood. This TCR came from a woman aged 25-40 years in good health. J is TRBJ1-2 and V is TRBV5-1; unclear D gene. The CDR3 is CASSSGGQRGYTF. The CDR3 nucleotides read TGCGCCAGCAGCTCTGGAGGGCAGAGGGGCTACACCTTC.